Below, 8 T cell receptor beta chains from the same sample are listed, as sequenced in a study of blood T cell repertoires in COVID-19. Sequencing was performed with immunoSEQ multiplex PCR; in TCRdb, only in-frame clones are kept and a portion is missing. The table shows 100,000 to 150,000 clones, with over 80% occurring only once. The sequenced sample consisted of peripheral blood. Source of these receptors: a man in his sixties with acute or convalescent COVID-19.

V usage is TRBV5-1 and J usage is TRBJ2-2; 8 nucleotides align to TRBD1. This CDR3 has 15 residues. CDR1 is SGHRS and CDR2 is YFSETQ in the germline V gene. Unmatched junction bases numbered 2, after V lost 4 bases and J lost 0 bases. The CDR3 region has the DNA TGCGCCAGCAGCCTGACAGGGGCGAACACCGGGGAGCTGTTTTTT. This sequence encodes CASSLTGANTGELFF.

In DNA, the CDR3 is TGTGCCACCAGTGCAAACAGGGGGCTAGACGGCTACACCTTC. Translated: CATSANRGLDGYTF. The chain links TRBV24-1 to TRBJ1-2; TRBD1 agrees at 9 bases. Germline assignment: CDR1 KGHDR and CDR2 SFDVKD. This CDR3 comprises 14 residues. V dropped 5 bases and J dropped 8; count of bases not matched to a gene: 8.

As to this clone: This sample includes further DNA sequences coding for the same CDR3. The chain joins TRBV2 to TRBJ2-5; 8 positions agree with TRBD1. The length of the CDR3 is 16 residues. Looked up from germline, CDR1 is SNHLY and CDR2 is FYNNEI. J gave up 2 bases and V 1 base, and 6 bases lay outside the gene matches. CDR3 region: CASSEDWTGTQETQYF. In DNA, the CDR3 is TGTGCCAGCAGTGAAGACTGGACAGGGACACAAGAGACCCAGTACTTC.

This clone was seen once. The J gene is TRBJ2-3, the V gene TRBV24-1; the match to TRBD2 covers 8 bases. V lost 7 bases, J lost 3 bases, and 2 bases stayed unmatched. The CDR3 runs to 13 residues. CDR1 and CDR2 from the germline V gene are KGHDR and SFDVKD. CDR3 region: CATRASGTDTQYF. The CDR3 DNA is TGTGCCACCAGGGCTAGCGGGACAGATACGCAGTATTTT.

The chain links TRBV6-5 to TRBJ2-1, with TRBD2 identical over 9 bases. The CDR3 runs to 15 residues. Germline-derived CDR1 and CDR2 are MNHEY and SVGAGI. V was pared by 8 bases and J by 8 bases, with 13 bases of the junction left unmatched. The CDR3 here is CASARFAGGPYEQFF. The CDR3 DNA sequence: TGTGCCAGCGCTCGGTTTGCGGGAGGGCCCTATGAGCAGTTCTTC.

J is TRBJ1-2 and V is TRBV4-1; 11 nucleotides agree with TRBD1. The trim removed 0 bases at V and 8 bases at J, leaving 5 bases unmatched. CDR1 is MGHRA, CDR2 YSYEKL, per germline. This CDR3 is 15 amino acids long. CDR3 DNA sequence: TGCGCCAGCAGCCAAGACCGGGACAGGGGGACCGGCTACACCTTC. This translates into CASSQDRDRGTGYTF.

The gene calls are TRBV11-2 and TRBJ1-2; D is perhaps TRBD1 (6 bases). Germline CDR1 is SGHAT and CDR2 is FQNNGV. This CDR3 comprises 14 residues. Between the trimmed V and J ends, which lost 2 bases and 5 bases, there was a span of 12 bases. The CDR3 loop reads CASSLQGPEYGYTF. The CDR3 nucleotides are TGTGCCAGCAGCTTACAGGGGCCCGAATATGGCTACACCTTC.

V is TRBV18 and J is TRBJ2-5; no clear D. The CDR3 length is 14 residues. V was shortened by 3 bases and J by 5 bases, with 13 bases between the two germline ends. Germline V gene data show CDR1 as KGHSH and CDR2 as LQKENI. CDR3 region: CASSPPSNHETQYF. In nucleotides, the CDR3 is TGTGCCAGCTCACCCCCTAGTAATCATGAGACCCAGTACTTC.